Shown below are 2 T cell receptor beta chains from a single sample sequenced in a study of shared clonotypes between healthy human individuals. Terminally differentiated effector memory CD45RA+ cells were left out of the naive CD8 fraction, which was CD45RO-negative and positively selected for CCR7. Produced via immunoSEQ multiplex PCR; TCRdb's table is partial and in-frame only. The table has roughly 2 million clones, about 95% seen once. The specimen sequenced was naive CD8+ T cells sorted from blood. These receptors originate from a young man in good health.

The V gene is TRBV4-1, the J gene TRBJ2-5, with D unclear. The germline V and J ends were trimmed by 3 bases and 1 base, with 12 bases remaining between them. Germline CDR1 MGHRA, CDR2 YSYEKL. This CDR3 has 15 residues. The CDR3 here is CASSHRPPPQETQYF. The CDR3 DNA sequence: TGCGCCAGCAGCCATAGACCCCCGCCCCAAGAGACCCAGTACTTC.

About this clone: Other nucleotide sequences in the sample specify the same CDR3. CDR3 protein: CASSQDPAGSYEQYF. DNA of the CDR3: TGCGCCAGCAGCCAAGACCCCGCCGGTTCCTACGAGCAGTACTTC. V gene TRBV4-3 combines with J gene TRBJ2-7; D uncertain. The CDR3 totals 15 residues. V was clipped by 0 bases and J by 1 base, with 10 bases between them. Germline V lookup: CDR1 LGHNA, CDR2 YSLEER.